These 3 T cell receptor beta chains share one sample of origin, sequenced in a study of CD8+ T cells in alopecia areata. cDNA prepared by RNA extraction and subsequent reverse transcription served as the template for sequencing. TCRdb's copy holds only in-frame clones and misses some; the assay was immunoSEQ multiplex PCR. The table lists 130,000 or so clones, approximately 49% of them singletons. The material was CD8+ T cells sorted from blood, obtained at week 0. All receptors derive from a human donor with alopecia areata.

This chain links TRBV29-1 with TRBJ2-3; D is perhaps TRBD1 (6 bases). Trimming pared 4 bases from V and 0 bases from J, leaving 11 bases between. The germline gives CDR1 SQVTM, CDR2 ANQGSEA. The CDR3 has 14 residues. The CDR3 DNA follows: TGCAGCGTTGTGAGGGGGTCGAGCACAGATACGCAGTATTTT. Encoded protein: CSVVRGSSTDTQYF.

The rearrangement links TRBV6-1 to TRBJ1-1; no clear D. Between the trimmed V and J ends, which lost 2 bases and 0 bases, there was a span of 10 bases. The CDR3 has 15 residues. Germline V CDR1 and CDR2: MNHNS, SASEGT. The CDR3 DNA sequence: TGTGCCAGCAGTGAACTCCCTGCAATGAACACTGAAGCTTTCTTT. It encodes CASSELPAMNTEAFF.

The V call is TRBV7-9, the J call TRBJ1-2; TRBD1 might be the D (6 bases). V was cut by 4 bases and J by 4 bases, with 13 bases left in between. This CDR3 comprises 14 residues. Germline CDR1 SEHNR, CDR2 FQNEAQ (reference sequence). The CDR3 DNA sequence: TGTGCCAGCAGCTCAGAAGGGGGAGGCTATGGCTACACCTTC. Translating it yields CASSSEGGGYGYTF. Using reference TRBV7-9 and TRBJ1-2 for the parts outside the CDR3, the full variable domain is DTGVSQNPRHKITKRGQNVTFRCDPISEHNRLYWYRQTLGQGPEFLTYFQNEAQLEKSRLLSDRFSAERPKGSFSTLEIQRTEQGDSAMYLCASSSEGGGYGYTFGSGTRLTVV.